Below are 18 T cell receptor beta chains sequenced from a single sample in a study of vaccination and CD4 T cells after COVID-19. These receptors lack a known antigen. The assay that was used to sequence DNA from cultured CD4+ T cells was the Oncomine TCR Beta short-read assay. MiXCR, applied by TCRdb to the PCR reads, yields one record per CDR3 protein. Among fewer than 20,000 distinct CDR3 sequences, roughly 50% were seen once, and the ten largest hold roughly 6.5%. As for treatment: approximately nine-day PBMC culture with coronavirus spike peptide pools or control peptides (ViraFEST assay). What was sequenced was CD4+ T cells from blood, cultured in vitro. Source of these receptors: a human donor who had recovered from COVID-19.

This clonotype has only a few counts. The CDR3 DNA follows: TGTGCCAGCAGTTACTCTGGTGGCACAGATACGCAGTATTTT. Its protein is CASSYSGGTDTQYF. V usage is TRBV6-5 and J usage is TRBJ2-3; D gene ambiguous. Trimming removed 0 bases from V and 1 base from J, with 5 bases in between. There are 14 residues in the CDR3. The germline V gene encodes CDR1 MNHEY and CDR2 SVGAGI.

The chain uses TRBV7-2 and TRBJ2-5; 7 bases agree with TRBD2. V trimming: 2 bases; J trimming: 7 bases; junction bases outside the gene matches: 10. Germline CDR1 is SGHTA and CDR2 is FQGNSA. This CDR3 is 15 amino acids long. The CDR3 DNA reads as TGTGCCAGCAGCTTAAGGATCGGACTAGATGGGACCCAGTACTTC. Residues: CASSLRIGLDGTQYF. The full variable domain, with the rest looked up from reference TRBV7-2 and TRBJ2-5, is GAGVSQSPSNKVTEKGKDVELRCDPISGHTALYWYRQSLGQGLEFLIYFQGNSAPDKSGLPSDRFSAERTGGSVSTLTIQRTQQEDSAVYLCASSLRIGLDGTQYFGPGTRLLVL.

The genes are TRBV20-1 and TRBJ2-7, with a weak D call TRBD1 (6 bases). From germline, CDR1 is DFQATT and CDR2 SNEGSKA (reference sequence). Trimming shortened V by 0 bases and J by 6 bases, and 21 bases separated the two germline ends. The CDR3 is 16 amino acids. CDR3 in amino acids: CSARDSLGRGEGEQYF. CDR3 DNA sequence: TGCAGTGCTAGAGATTCCCTGGGCAGGGGAGAGGGCGAGCAGTACTTC.

The chain recombines TRBV11-2 with TRBJ2-7; TRBD2 matches at 12 bases. The CDR3 is 18 amino acids. Germline assignment: CDR1 SGHAT and CDR2 FQNNGV. The trim removed 2 bases at V and 2 bases at J, leaving 10 bases unmatched. CDR3 residues: CASSLRALAGGTPYEQYF. Written as DNA, the CDR3 is TGTGCCAGCAGCTTACGGGCGCTAGCGGGAGGGACCCCCTACGAGCAGTACTTC.

This chain joins TRBV12-3 or TRBV12-4 and TRBJ1-2; no clear D. V dropped 1 base and J dropped 7 bases, with 7 bases sitting between them. The CDR3 totals 12 residues. The CDR3 is CASSLGEGGYTF. In nucleotides, the CDR3 is TGTGCCAGCAGTTTAGGAGAAGGTGGCTACACCTTC.

This sequence joins TRBV7-8 and TRBJ1-5; the D is unclear. CDR1 is SGHVS and CDR2 is FQNEAQ in the germline V gene. V lost 5 bases, J lost 5 bases, and 10 bases lay in between. The CDR3 extends over 13 amino acids. CDR3 in DNA: TGTGCCAGCAGCGGTACACGACATCAGCCCCAGCATTTT. Amino acids: CASSGTRHQPQHF.

V gene TRBV30 combines with J gene TRBJ1-5; D not resolved. This CDR3 spans 14 amino acids. V was pared by 0 bases and J by 3 bases, with 9 bases between. Germline V CDR1 and CDR2: GTSNPN, SVGIG (reference sequence). CDR3 amino acids: CAWSVSGNNQPQHF. The CDR3 DNA follows: TGTGCCTGGAGTGTGTCGGGCAACAATCAGCCCCAGCATTTT. The whole variable domain, remainder taken from reference TRBV30 and TRBJ1-5, is SQTIHQWPATLVQPVGSPLSLECTVEGTSNPNLYWYRQAAGRGLQLLFYSVGIGQISSEVPQNLSASRPQDRQFILSSKKLLLSDSGFYLCAWSVSGNNQPQHFGDGTRLSIL.

The chain is built from TRBV2 and TRBJ2-4, with 10 bases fitting TRBD1. CDR1 SNHLY and CDR2 FYNNEI come from the germline V gene. Trimming took 5 bases from V and 10 from J; bases not matched to a gene: 8. The CDR3 has 14 amino acids. CDR3 sequence reads: CASSQGTGVGIQYF. The CDR3 DNA sequence: TGTGCCAGCAGTCAAGGGACAGGGGTAGGAATTCAGTACTTC.

This clonotype occurred a few times. J is TRBJ1-5 and V is TRBV27; unclear D gene. V was shortened by 8 bases and J by 4 bases, with 12 bases between the two germline ends. The CDR3 contains 13 residues. Germline V CDR1 and CDR2: MNHEY, SMNVEV (reference sequence). This CDR3 is CASRRGLNQPQHF. Written as DNA, the CDR3 is TGTGCCAGCCGAAGAGGTTTAAATCAGCCCCAGCATTTT.

The sample holds a few counts of this clonotype. The chain links TRBV7-2 to TRBJ2-7; 11 bases match TRBD2. Germline loops: CDR1 SGHTA, CDR2 FQGNSA. The V gene end was trimmed by 5 bases and the J gene end by 4 bases; junction bases not matched to a gene: 4. CDR3 size: 14 residues. The CDR3 sequence: CASSPRTSGYEQYF. In DNA form, the CDR3 reads TGTGCCAGCAGCCCAAGGACTAGCGGGTACGAGCAGTACTTC.

J is TRBJ2-2 and V is TRBV5-1; 14 nucleotides match TRBD2. This CDR3 has 15 residues. Germline loops: CDR1 SGHRS, CDR2 YFSETQ. V lost 4 bases and J lost 9; bases outside the gene matches: 5. The CDR3 region is CASSRGTSGSRELFF. The CDR3 DNA reads TGCGCCAGCAGCAGGGGGACTAGCGGGAGTAGGGAGCTGTTTTTT.

The J gene is TRBJ2-3, the V gene TRBV9; no clear D gene. Deletions cut 4 bases from V and 1 base from J, with 16 bases between. The CDR3 covers 16 residues. Per germline, CDR1 SGDLS and CDR2 YYNGEE. CDR3 amino acids: CASSYLGGAGTDTQYF. The CDR3 DNA reads TGTGCCAGCAGCTATTTGGGTGGAGCTGGCACAGATACGCAGTATTTT.

The chain couples TRBV6-5 to TRBJ2-7, with D maybe TRBD2 (6 bases). Trimming left V 2 bases short and J 6 bases short, with 11 bases between. From germline, CDR1 is MNHEY and CDR2 SVGAGI. This CDR3 has 13 amino acids. CDR3: CASSYPGESEQYF. The CDR3 coding sequence is TGTGCCAGCAGTTACCCGGGGGAATCCGAGCAGTACTTC.

This rearrangement joins TRBV7-2 to TRBJ1-3; tentative D call: TRBD1 (5 bases). V was trimmed by 3 bases and J by 4 bases, leaving 16 bases between them. There are 16 residues in the CDR3. Germline CDR1 reads SGHTA; CDR2 reads FQGNSA. The CDR3 coding sequence is TGTGCCAGCAGCTTCGGGGGGGAAGGAGTAGGAAACACCATATATTTT. Protein sequence: CASSFGGEGVGNTIYF.

This clonotype was observed a handful of times. This rearrangement joins TRBV20-1 to TRBJ2-7, with 9 bases that match TRBD1. The CDR3 loop spans 13 amino acids. CDR1 is DFQATT and CDR2 is SNEGSKA in the germline V gene (reference sequence). The CDR3 DNA sequence: TGCAGCACACAGGGACAGGGAATCTTCGCGCAGTACTTC. It yields the protein CSTQGQGIFAQYF.

The V call is TRBV7-2, the J call TRBJ2-5, with 8 bases aligning to TRBD1. J was trimmed by 4 bases and V by 5 bases; bases with no gene match: 12. Per the germline V gene, CDR1 is SGHTA and CDR2 is FQGNSA. The CDR3 totals 16 residues. CDR3 sequence reads: CASSPGAPGGSETQYF. For the CDR3, the DNA is TGTGCCAGCAGCCCAGGGGCCCCAGGGGGCTCAGAGACCCAGTACTTC.

The V and J genes are TRBV19 and TRBJ1-5; 11 bases match TRBD1. Germline loops: CDR1 LNHDA, CDR2 SQIVND (reference sequence). The junction had 10 bases not matched to a gene; V was cut back by 4 bases and J by 8 bases. CDR3 length: 16 amino acids. As DNA, the CDR3 is TGTGCCAGTAGTACCGGACAGGGGGCACCAGAGGAGCCCCAGCATTTT. It codes for CASSTGQGAPEEPQHF.

In nucleotides, the CDR3 is TGCGCCAGCAGCTTGGGTAGCCAAGAGACCCAGTACTTC. Encoded protein: CASSLGSQETQYF. J is TRBJ2-5 and V is TRBV5-1; D remains unclear. The ends were cut back, 0 bases at V and 1 base at J, with 4 bases in the middle. The CDR3 is 13 amino acids. In germline, CDR1 is SGHRS, CDR2 YFSETQ. Drawing the rest from reference TRBV5-1 and TRBJ2-5, the complete variable domain is KAGVTQTPRYLIKTRGQQVTLSCSPISGHRSVSWYQQTPGQGLQFLFEYFSETQRNKGNFPGRFSGRQFSNSRSEMNVSTLELGDSALYLCASSLGSQETQYFGPGTRLLVL.